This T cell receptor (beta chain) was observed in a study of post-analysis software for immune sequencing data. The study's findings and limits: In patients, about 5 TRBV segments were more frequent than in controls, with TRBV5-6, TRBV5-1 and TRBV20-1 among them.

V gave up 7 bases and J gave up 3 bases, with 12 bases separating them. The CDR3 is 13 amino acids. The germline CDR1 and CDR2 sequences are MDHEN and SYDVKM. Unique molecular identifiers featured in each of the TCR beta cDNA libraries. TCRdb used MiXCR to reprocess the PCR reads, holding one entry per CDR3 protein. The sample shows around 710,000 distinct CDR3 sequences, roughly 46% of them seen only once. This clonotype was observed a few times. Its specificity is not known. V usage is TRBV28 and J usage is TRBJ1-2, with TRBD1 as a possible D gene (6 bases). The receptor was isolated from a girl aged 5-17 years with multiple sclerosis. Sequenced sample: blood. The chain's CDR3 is CASTFTGYYGYTF. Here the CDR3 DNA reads TGTGCCAGCACCTTCACAGGGTACTATGGCTACACCTTC.